The TCR beta chain under discussion was sequenced for a study of T-cell reconstitution after alpha-beta-depleted transplantation in children. This sample's TCRbeta library carried unique molecular identifier barcodes. MiXCR, applied by TCRdb to the PCR reads, yields one record per CDR3 protein. The sample contains tens of thousands of distinct CDR3 sequences, roughly 6.3% of which appear only once. Study-level findings and limits: Several patients had high TCRbeta diversity at day 60; it came from surviving recipient T cells and thymic progenitors. Fresh T-cell production supplied most of the T-cell counts and diversity seen one year after transplant. Several hundred graft clones that had expanded were reportedly the source of alpha-beta T cells about two months after transplant.

This clonotype was observed many times. The antigen is unknown. This clonotype was obtained from a male patient younger than 18 who had a stem cell transplant for acute myeloid leukemia, so the T cells may come from the graft donor. The source was PBMCs, mostly from graft donor cells, collected 180 days after TCRalphabeta/CD19-depleted stem cell transplant.

The CDR3 coding sequence is TGCAGTGCTAGGTTTCCGGAGCAGTACTTC. This translates into CSARFPEQYF. The chain links TRBV20-1 to TRBJ2-7; no clear D gene. The CDR3 runs 10 residues. V was pared by 3 bases and J by 7 bases, with 7 bases between. Germline V gene data show CDR1 as DFQATT and CDR2 as SNEGSKA (reference sequence).